This TCR beta chain originates from a study of beta chain features in type 1 diabetes. Whole-study results and caveats: Shortening of TCRB CDR3s, moderate but significant, appeared in all four CD4+ subsets of Type 1 diabetes patients. Within the patient group, naive, central memory and Treg TCRB repertoires appeared more similar to each other than within healthy donors.

Each of the sorted populations had a purity greater than 95%. Expressed TCRB transcripts were sequenced because the entire RNA isolate underwent reverse transcription. Measured with immunoSEQ multiplex PCR; TCRdb has only the in-frame clones, and not every one. The sample yields roughly 260,000 clones, 11% seen once. Concerning this clone: Its matching antigen is unknown.

The TCR sequence derives from a man younger than 45 with type 1 diabetes. Specimen: naive CD4+ T cells from blood.

The CDR3 here is CASSLGGLAGACTDTQYF. The CDR3 nucleotides are TGTGCCAGCAGCTTAGGAGGACTAGCGGGGGCCTGCACAGATACGCAGTATTTT. The chain combines TRBV7-4 with TRBJ2-3, with 13 nucleotides matching TRBD2. Germline-derived CDR1 and CDR2 are SGHVT and SQSDAQ. V lost 1 base to trimming and J lost 1 base; unmatched junction nucleotides: 5. The CDR3 contains 18 residues.